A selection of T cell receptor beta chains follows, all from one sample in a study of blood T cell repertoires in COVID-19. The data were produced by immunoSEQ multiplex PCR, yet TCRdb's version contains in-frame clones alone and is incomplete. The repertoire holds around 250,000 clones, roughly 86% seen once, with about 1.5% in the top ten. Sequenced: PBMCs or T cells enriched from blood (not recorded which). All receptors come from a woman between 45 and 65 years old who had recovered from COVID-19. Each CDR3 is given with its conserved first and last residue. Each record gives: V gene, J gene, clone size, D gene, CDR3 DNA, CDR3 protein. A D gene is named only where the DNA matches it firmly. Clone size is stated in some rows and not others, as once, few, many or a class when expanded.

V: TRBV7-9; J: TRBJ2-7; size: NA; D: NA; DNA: TGTGCCAGCAGCTTAGGTTCGATGGGGGGCGAGCAGTACTTC; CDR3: CASSLGSMGGEQYF
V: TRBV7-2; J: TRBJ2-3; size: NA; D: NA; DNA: TGTGCCAGCAGCCCCTACCCCGGCGGGATATTCGCTCGCACAGATACGCAGTATTTT; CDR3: CASSPYPGGIFARTDTQYF
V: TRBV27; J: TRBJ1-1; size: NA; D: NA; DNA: TGTGCCAGCAGTCTCAGGGTGCTCACTGAAGCTTTCTTT; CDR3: CASSLRVLTEAFF
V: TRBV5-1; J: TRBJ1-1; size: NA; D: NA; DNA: TGCGCCAGCAGCTTGGGAGACAGGAACACTGAAGCTTTCTTT; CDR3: CASSLGDRNTEAFF
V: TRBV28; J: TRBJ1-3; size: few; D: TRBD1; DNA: TGTGCCAGCAGGACAGGGGGCCAGGTTGACACCATATATTTT; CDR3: CASRTGGQVDTIYF
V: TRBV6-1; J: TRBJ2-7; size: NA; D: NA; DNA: TGTGCCAGCAGTGAAGCCGGCACGGGTCCGTTCCAGCAGTACTTC; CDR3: CASSEAGTGPFQQYF
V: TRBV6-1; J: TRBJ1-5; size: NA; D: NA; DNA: TGTGCCAGCAGTGAGGGGCTTAGCAATCAGCCCCAGCATTTT; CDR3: CASSEGLSNQPQHF
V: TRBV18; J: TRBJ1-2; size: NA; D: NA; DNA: TGTGCCAGCTCACCAGTTGGGAGAGGTGACTACACCTTC; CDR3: CASSPVGRGDYTF
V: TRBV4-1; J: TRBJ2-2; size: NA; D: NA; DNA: TGCGCCAGCAGCCAAGATTGGGCGGGCACCGGGGAGCTGTTTTTT; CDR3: CASSQDWAGTGELFF
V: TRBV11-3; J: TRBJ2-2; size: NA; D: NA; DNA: TGTGCCAGCAGCTTAGGCAGGGGTTCCGGGGAGCTGTTTTTT; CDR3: CASSLGRGSGELFF
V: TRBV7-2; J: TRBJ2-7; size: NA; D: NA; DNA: TGTGCCAGCAGCTCCTCAGTTTATAATTCGTTCGAGCAGTACTTC; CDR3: CASSSSVYNSFEQYF
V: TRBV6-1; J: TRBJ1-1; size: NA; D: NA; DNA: TGTGCCAGCAGTGAAGCTTGGCAGGGAAGAACTGAAGCTTTCTTT; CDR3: CASSEAWQGRTEAFF